This is a list of T cell receptor beta chains from one sample in a study of CD8 T cells in ankylosing spondylitis. One entry per CDR3 protein, called by TCRdb with MiXCR from the 5' RACE reads. This sample has approximately 100,000 distinct CDR3 sequences, with about 8% found just once. The specimen sequenced was blood, either unsorted or a sorted T cell fraction (not recorded which). Every receptor here comes from a male donor with ankylosing spondylitis or in good health (not recorded which). Both conserved end residues are part of each CDR3. Fields, in order: V gene, clone size, J gene, D gene, CDR3 protein, CDR3 DNA. The D gene is left open where the match is weak. Clone size, where shown, is once, few, many, or a class for clones that have expanded.

v_gene: TRBV12-3/TRBV12-4; abundance: many; j_gene: TRBJ2-2; d_gene: .; CDR3aa: CASSGDLLNTGELFF; CDR3nt: TGTGCCAGCAGCGGAGACCTACTAAACACCGGGGAGCTGTTTTTT
v_gene: TRBV7-3; abundance: many; j_gene: TRBJ2-7; d_gene: .; CDR3aa: CASSAGQFYEQYF; CDR3nt: TGTGCCAGCAGCGCGGGACAATTCTACGAGCAGTACTTC
v_gene: TRBV3-1; abundance: many; j_gene: TRBJ2-2; d_gene: TRBD2; CDR3aa: CASSLSGGNTGELFF; CDR3nt: TGTGCCAGCAGCTTAAGCGGGGGGAACACCGGGGAGCTGTTTTTT
v_gene: TRBV29-1; abundance: many; j_gene: TRBJ2-5; d_gene: .; CDR3aa: CSVVVLGGTQYF; CDR3nt: TGCAGCGTTGTGGTCCTAGGGGGGACCCAGTACTTC
v_gene: TRBV15; abundance: many; j_gene: TRBJ1-5; d_gene: .; CDR3aa: CATSSYRDNQPQHF; CDR3nt: TGTGCCACCAGCTCATACAGGGATAATCAGCCCCAGCATTTT
v_gene: TRBV29-1; abundance: many; j_gene: TRBJ2-5; d_gene: TRBD2; CDR3aa: CSVERLAVRETQYF; CDR3nt: TGCAGCGTTGAAAGACTAGCGGTACGCGAGACCCAGTACTTC
v_gene: TRBV14; abundance: many; j_gene: TRBJ2-1; d_gene: .; CDR3aa: CASSPLRQNPYNEQFF; CDR3nt: TGTGCCAGCAGCCCGCTGAGACAGAATCCCTACAATGAGCAGTTCTTC
v_gene: TRBV29-1; abundance: many; j_gene: TRBJ2-3; d_gene: .; CDR3aa: CSVEKGTDTQYF; CDR3nt: TGCAGCGTTGAAAAGGGCACAGATACGCAGTATTTT
v_gene: TRBV30; abundance: few; j_gene: TRBJ2-5; d_gene: .; CDR3aa: CAWGGNKRGLQTQYF; CDR3nt: TGTGCCTGGGGAGGGAACAAAAGAGGTTTGCAGACCCAGTACTTC
v_gene: TRBV7-8; abundance: many; j_gene: TRBJ1-1; d_gene: .; CDR3aa: CASTLYGGLNTEAFF; CDR3nt: TGTGCCAGCACCTTATACGGGGGGCTGAACACTGAAGCTTTCTTT
v_gene: TRBV20-1; abundance: many; j_gene: TRBJ2-1; d_gene: TRBD2; CDR3aa: CSAKAGNTYNEQFF; CDR3nt: TGCAGTGCTAAAGCGGGAAACACCTACAATGAGCAGTTCTTC
v_gene: TRBV4-2; abundance: many; j_gene: TRBJ2-2; d_gene: .; CDR3aa: CASSQVLAPGELFF; CDR3nt: TGTGCCAGCAGCCAAGTACTAGCTCCCGGGGAGCTGTTTTTT
v_gene: TRBV5-1; abundance: many; j_gene: TRBJ2-1; d_gene: .; CDR3aa: CASSRQDYNEQFF; CDR3nt: TGCGCCAGCAGTAGGCAGGACTACAATGAGCAGTTCTTC
v_gene: TRBV7-9; abundance: many; j_gene: TRBJ2-3; d_gene: .; CDR3aa: CASSSNSFGTDTQYF; CDR3nt: TGTGCCAGCAGCTCAAACTCATTCGGCACAGATACGCAGTATTTT
v_gene: TRBV6-2/TRBV6-3; abundance: many; j_gene: TRBJ1-6; d_gene: TRBD1; CDR3aa: CASSRRDRGDNSPLHF; CDR3nt: TGTGCCAGCAGCCGCCGGGACAGGGGGGATAATTCACCCCTCCACTTT
v_gene: TRBV7-6; abundance: many; j_gene: TRBJ2-7; d_gene: TRBD1; CDR3aa: CASSLRTGLVYEQYF; CDR3nt: TGTGCCAGCAGCTTACGGACAGGGCTCGTCTACGAGCAGTACTTC
v_gene: TRBV6-2/TRBV6-3; abundance: .; j_gene: TRBJ1-4; d_gene: .; CDR3aa: CASSYSRRTPPTNEKLFF; CDR3nt: TGTGCCAGCAGTTACTCGAGGAGGACACCTCCAACTAATGAAAAACTGTTTTTT
v_gene: TRBV20-1; abundance: many; j_gene: TRBJ2-1; d_gene: .; CDR3aa: CSANPAGVRQFF; CDR3nt: TGCAGTGCAAACCCAGCAGGTGTGCGGCAGTTCTTC
v_gene: TRBV20-1; abundance: many; j_gene: TRBJ2-7; d_gene: TRBD2; CDR3aa: CSAKPSGSRYEQYF; CDR3nt: TGCAGTGCTAAACCTAGCGGGAGTCGATACGAGCAGTACTTC
v_gene: TRBV5-1; abundance: many; j_gene: TRBJ1-2; d_gene: TRBD1; CDR3aa: CASSAGTGPYYGYTF; CDR3nt: TGCGCCAGCAGCGCCGGGACAGGGCCCTACTATGGCTACACCTTC
v_gene: TRBV27; abundance: .; j_gene: TRBJ2-3; d_gene: .; CDR3aa: CASRRPSSPQYF; CDR3nt: TGTGCCAGCAGACGACCGTCAAGCCCGCAGTATTTT
v_gene: TRBV7-9; abundance: many; j_gene: TRBJ2-7; d_gene: TRBD1; CDR3aa: CASSLGYRDRVEEQYF; CDR3nt: TGTGCCAGCAGCTTAGGGTACCGGGACAGGGTGGAAGAGCAGTACTTC
v_gene: TRBV14; abundance: many; j_gene: TRBJ2-1; d_gene: TRBD2; CDR3aa: CASSRQRGADNEQFF; CDR3nt: TGTGCCAGCAGCCGTCAGCGGGGCGCAGACAATGAGCAGTTCTTC
v_gene: TRBV12-3/TRBV12-4; abundance: many; j_gene: TRBJ2-3; d_gene: .; CDR3aa: CASSRTITDTQYF; CDR3nt: TGTGCCAGCAGTCGGACCATCACAGATACGCAGTATTTT
v_gene: TRBV7-2; abundance: many; j_gene: TRBJ2-7; d_gene: .; CDR3aa: CASSSVVYEQYF; CDR3nt: TGTGCCAGCAGCTCCGTGGTCTACGAGCAGTACTTC
v_gene: TRBV3-1; abundance: many; j_gene: TRBJ1-3; d_gene: TRBD1; CDR3aa: CASSQRDSGNTIYF; CDR3nt: TGTGCCAGCAGCCAAAGGGACAGCGGAAACACCATATATTTT
v_gene: TRBV29-1; abundance: many; j_gene: TRBJ2-7; d_gene: TRBD1; CDR3aa: CSSRSTGNGEQYF; CDR3nt: TGCAGCTCTCGATCGACAGGGAATGGCGAGCAGTACTTC
v_gene: TRBV12-3/TRBV12-4; abundance: many; j_gene: TRBJ1-5; d_gene: TRBD1; CDR3aa: CASSLQGPNQPQHF; CDR3nt: TGTGCCAGCAGTCTACAGGGGCCCAATCAGCCCCAGCATTTT
v_gene: TRBV2; abundance: many; j_gene: TRBJ2-1; d_gene: .; CDR3aa: CASSDASFLLNEQFF; CDR3nt: TGTGCCAGCAGTGATGCTAGTTTCCTTCTCAATGAGCAGTTCTTC
v_gene: TRBV29-1; abundance: many; j_gene: TRBJ2-7; d_gene: .; CDR3aa: CSVVGGPGSYEQYF; CDR3nt: TGCAGCGTTGTGGGCGGACCAGGCTCCTACGAGCAGTACTTC
v_gene: TRBV7-9; abundance: many; j_gene: TRBJ2-2; d_gene: TRBD2; CDR3aa: CATPVAGHNTGELFF; CDR3nt: TGTGCCACCCCGGTAGCGGGACACAACACCGGGGAGCTGTTTTTT
v_gene: TRBV29-1; abundance: few; j_gene: TRBJ2-1; d_gene: .; CDR3aa: CSVSEGSYNEQFF; CDR3nt: TGCAGCGTGTCGGAGGGCTCCTACAATGAGCAGTTCTTC
v_gene: TRBV9; abundance: .; j_gene: TRBJ1-3; d_gene: .; CDR3aa: CASSVERGNTIYF; CDR3nt: TGTGCCAGCAGCGTAGAGAGGGGAAACACCATATATTTT
v_gene: TRBV5-1; abundance: many; j_gene: TRBJ2-3; d_gene: .; CDR3aa: CASSFGADSTDTQYF; CDR3nt: TGCGCCAGCAGCTTCGGAGCGGATAGCACAGATACGCAGTATTTT
v_gene: TRBV20-1; abundance: many; j_gene: TRBJ2-1; d_gene: TRBD2; CDR3aa: CSARLASGTSYNEQFF; CDR3nt: TGCAGTGCTAGATTGGCTAGCGGGACCTCCTACAATGAGCAGTTCTTC
v_gene: TRBV3-1; abundance: .; j_gene: TRBJ1-2; d_gene: TRBD1; CDR3aa: CASSQSGQYYGYTF; CDR3nt: TGTGCCAGCAGCCAATCGGGACAGTACTATGGCTACACCTTC
v_gene: TRBV4-3; abundance: many; j_gene: TRBJ2-1; d_gene: TRBD2; CDR3aa: CASSQGRLAGAYNEQFF; CDR3nt: TGCGCCAGCAGCCAGGGAAGACTAGCGGGAGCTTACAATGAGCAGTTCTTC
v_gene: TRBV29-1; abundance: many; j_gene: TRBJ1-4; d_gene: .; CDR3aa: CSVGPTNEKLFF; CDR3nt: TGCAGCGTTGGACCAACTAATGAAAAACTGTTTTTT
v_gene: TRBV7-9; abundance: many; j_gene: TRBJ2-3; d_gene: .; CDR3aa: CASSLLGATSDTQYF; CDR3nt: TGTGCCAGCAGCTTACTGGGCGCGACGAGCGATACGCAGTATTTT
v_gene: TRBV20-1; abundance: many; j_gene: TRBJ2-6; d_gene: TRBD1; CDR3aa: CSARRGPNSGANVLTF; CDR3nt: TGCAGTGCGCGCAGGGGGCCAAACTCTGGGGCCAACGTCCTGACTTTC
v_gene: TRBV4-3; abundance: many; j_gene: TRBJ2-2; d_gene: .; CDR3aa: CASSQRNTGELFF; CDR3nt: TGCGCCAGCAGCCAACGGAACACCGGGGAGCTGTTTTTT
v_gene: TRBV7-9; abundance: .; j_gene: TRBJ2-7; d_gene: TRBD2; CDR3aa: CASSAGLAAKYEQCF; CDR3nt: TGTGCCAGCAGCGCTGGGCTAGCGGCCAAATACGAGCAGTGCTTC
v_gene: TRBV5-8; abundance: few; j_gene: TRBJ2-5; d_gene: .; CDR3aa: CASSLADRYGETQYF; CDR3nt: TGTGCCAGCAGCTTGGCGGATCGCTACGGAGAGACCCAGTACTTC
v_gene: TRBV5-1; abundance: many; j_gene: TRBJ2-5; d_gene: .; CDR3aa: CASRVRQGGQETQYF; CDR3nt: TGCGCCAGCAGAGTGAGGCAGGGAGGTCAAGAGACCCAGTACTTC